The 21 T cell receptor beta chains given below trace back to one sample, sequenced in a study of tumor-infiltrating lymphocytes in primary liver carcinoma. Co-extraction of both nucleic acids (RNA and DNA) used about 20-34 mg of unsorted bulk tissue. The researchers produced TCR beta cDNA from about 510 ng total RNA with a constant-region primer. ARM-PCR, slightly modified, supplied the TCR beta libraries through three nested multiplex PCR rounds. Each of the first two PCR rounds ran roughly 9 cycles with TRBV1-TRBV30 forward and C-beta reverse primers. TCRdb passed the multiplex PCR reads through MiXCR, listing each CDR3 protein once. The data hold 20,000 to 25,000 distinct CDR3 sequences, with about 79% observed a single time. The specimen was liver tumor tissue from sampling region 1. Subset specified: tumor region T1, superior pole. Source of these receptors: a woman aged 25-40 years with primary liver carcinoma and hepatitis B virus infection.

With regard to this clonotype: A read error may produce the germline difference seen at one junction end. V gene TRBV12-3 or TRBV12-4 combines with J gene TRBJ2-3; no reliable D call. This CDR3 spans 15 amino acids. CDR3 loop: CANSFPLSSTDTQYF. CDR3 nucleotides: TGTGCCAACAGTTTTCCCCTTTCTAGCACAGATACGCAGTATTTT.

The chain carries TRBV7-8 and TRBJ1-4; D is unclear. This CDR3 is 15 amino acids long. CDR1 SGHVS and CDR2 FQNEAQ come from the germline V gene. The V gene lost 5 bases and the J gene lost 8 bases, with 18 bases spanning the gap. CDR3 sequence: CASSPLEWRGEKLFF. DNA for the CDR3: TGTGCCAGCAGCCCCCTGGAGTGGCGAGGCGAAAAACTGTTTTTT.

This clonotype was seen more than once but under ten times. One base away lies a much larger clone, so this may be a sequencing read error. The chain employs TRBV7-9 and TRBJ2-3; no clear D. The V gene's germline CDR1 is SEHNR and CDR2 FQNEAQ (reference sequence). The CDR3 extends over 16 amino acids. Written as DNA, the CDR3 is TGTGTCAGCAGCCCTGGCAGTGCCTCTAGCACAGATACGCAGTATTTT. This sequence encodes CVSSPGSASSTDTQYF.

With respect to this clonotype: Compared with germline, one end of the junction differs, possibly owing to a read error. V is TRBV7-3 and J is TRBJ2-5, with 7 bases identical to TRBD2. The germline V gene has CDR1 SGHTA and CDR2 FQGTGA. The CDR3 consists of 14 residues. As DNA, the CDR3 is TGTCCCAGCAGCCTACTAGCGAGACAAGAGACCCAGTACTTC. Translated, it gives CPSSLLARQETQYF.

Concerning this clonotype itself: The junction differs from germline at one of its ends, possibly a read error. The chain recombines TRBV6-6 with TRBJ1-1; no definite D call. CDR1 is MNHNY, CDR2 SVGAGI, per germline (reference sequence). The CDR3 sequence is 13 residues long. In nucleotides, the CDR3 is TGTGCCAGTAGTGGGTCGGTGAAGACTGAAGCTTTCTTT. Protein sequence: CASSGSVKTEAFF.

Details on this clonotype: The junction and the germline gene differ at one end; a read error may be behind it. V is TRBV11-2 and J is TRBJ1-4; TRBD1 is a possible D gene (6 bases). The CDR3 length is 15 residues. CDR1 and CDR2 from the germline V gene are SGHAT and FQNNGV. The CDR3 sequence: CARSLGRRGHEKLVF. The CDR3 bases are TGTGCCAGAAGCTTAGGGCGCAGGGGACATGAAAAACTGGTTTTT. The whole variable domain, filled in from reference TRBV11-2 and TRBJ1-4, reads EAGVAQSPRYKIIEKRQSVAFWCNPISGHATLYWYQQILGQGPKLLIQFQNNGVVDDSQLPKDRFSAERLKGVDSTLKIQPAKLEDSAVYLCARSLGRRGHEKLVFGSGTQLSVL.

This CDR3 is CASSLDSGTATDTQYF. In DNA form, the CDR3 reads TGTGCCAGCAGCTTGGACAGCGGGACGGCCACGGATACGCAGTATTTT. V and J are TRBV5-6 and TRBJ2-3; 7 positions agree with TRBD2. Losses at the gene ends were 0 bases for V and 6 bases for J; bases not matched to a gene: 10. Per germline, CDR1 SGHDT and CDR2 YYEEEE. CDR3 length: 16 amino acids. The entire variable domain, with the rest obtained from reference TRBV5-6 and TRBJ2-3, is as follows: DAGVTQSPTHLIKTRGQQVTLRCSPKSGHDTVSWYQQALGQGPQFIFQYYEEEERQRGNFPDRFSGHQFPNYSSELNVNALLLGDSALYLCASSLDSGTATDTQYFGPGTRLTVL.

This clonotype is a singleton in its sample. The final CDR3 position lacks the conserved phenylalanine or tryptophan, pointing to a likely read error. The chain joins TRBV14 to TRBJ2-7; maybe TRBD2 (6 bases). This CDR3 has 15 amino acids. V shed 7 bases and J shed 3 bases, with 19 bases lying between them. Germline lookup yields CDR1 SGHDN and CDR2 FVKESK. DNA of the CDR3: TGTGCCAGCATCCAGGCGACGGGGACTGACTACGAGCAGTACATC. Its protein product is CASIQATGTDYEQYI.

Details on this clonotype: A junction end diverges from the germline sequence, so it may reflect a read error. CDR3 DNA sequence: TGTACCAGCAGCTTAGAAGGAGCCGATAGGGAGACCCAGTACTTC. Translating gives CTSSLEGADRETQYF. The chain recombines TRBV7-8 with TRBJ2-5; D is uncertain. Germline V gene sequence: CDR1 SGHVS, CDR2 FQNEAQ. The CDR3 has 15 residues.

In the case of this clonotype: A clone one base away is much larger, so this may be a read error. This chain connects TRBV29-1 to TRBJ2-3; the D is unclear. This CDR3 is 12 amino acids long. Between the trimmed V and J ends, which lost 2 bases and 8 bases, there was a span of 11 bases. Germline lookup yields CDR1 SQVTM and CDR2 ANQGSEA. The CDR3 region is CSVEKATVTQYF. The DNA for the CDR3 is TGCAGCGTTGAAAAGGCGACGGTTACGCAGTATTTT.

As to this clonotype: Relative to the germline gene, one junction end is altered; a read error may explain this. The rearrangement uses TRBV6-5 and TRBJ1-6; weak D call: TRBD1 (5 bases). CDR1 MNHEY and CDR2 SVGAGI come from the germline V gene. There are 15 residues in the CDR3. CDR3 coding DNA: TGTGCCATCAGGGAAAGGAGTGCCCCCCTCTCACCCCTCCATTTT. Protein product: CAIRERSAPLSPLHF.

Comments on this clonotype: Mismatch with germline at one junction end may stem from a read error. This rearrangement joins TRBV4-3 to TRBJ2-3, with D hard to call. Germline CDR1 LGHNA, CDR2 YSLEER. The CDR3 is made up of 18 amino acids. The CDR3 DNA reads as TGCGCGAGCAGCCAGTCCATCTGGCTGGGTGATCCCGATGATACGCAGTATTTT. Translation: CASSQSIWLGDPDDTQYF.

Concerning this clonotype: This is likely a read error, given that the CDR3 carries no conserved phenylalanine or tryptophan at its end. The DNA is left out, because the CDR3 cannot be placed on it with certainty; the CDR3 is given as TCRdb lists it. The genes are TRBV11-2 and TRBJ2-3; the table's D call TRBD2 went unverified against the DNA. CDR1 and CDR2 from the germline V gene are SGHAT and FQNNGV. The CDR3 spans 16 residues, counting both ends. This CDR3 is CASSTGLAGIVDTQCL.

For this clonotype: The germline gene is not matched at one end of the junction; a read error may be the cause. This CDR3 is CASSQDAGDSYYEQFF. The DNA for the CDR3 is TGCGCCAGCAGCCAAGATGCGGGAGACTCCTACTATGAGCAGTTCTTC. J is TRBJ2-1 and V is TRBV4-3; TRBD2 matches at 7 bases. Germline V lookup: CDR1 LGHNA, CDR2 YSLEER. The CDR3 contains 16 residues.

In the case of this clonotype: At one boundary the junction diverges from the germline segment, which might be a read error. The CDR3 DNA sequence: TGTGCCAGCAGCTTGGGGCAGGGCAGGATCACAGATACGCAGTTTTTT. As protein: CASSLGQGRITDTQFF. The J gene is TRBJ2-3, the V gene TRBV5-4; a possible D gene is TRBD1 (5 bases). Germline CDR1 is SGHNT and CDR2 is YYREEE (reference sequence). The CDR3 spans 16 residues.

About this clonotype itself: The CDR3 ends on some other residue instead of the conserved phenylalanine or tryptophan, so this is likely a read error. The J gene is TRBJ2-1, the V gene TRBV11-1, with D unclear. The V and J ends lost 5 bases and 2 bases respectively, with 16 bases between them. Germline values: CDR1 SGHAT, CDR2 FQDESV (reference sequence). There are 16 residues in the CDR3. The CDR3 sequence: CASSPGGWGTYNEQFI. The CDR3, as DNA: TGTGCCAGCAGCCCCGGCGGATGGGGAACCTACAATGAGCAGTTCATC.

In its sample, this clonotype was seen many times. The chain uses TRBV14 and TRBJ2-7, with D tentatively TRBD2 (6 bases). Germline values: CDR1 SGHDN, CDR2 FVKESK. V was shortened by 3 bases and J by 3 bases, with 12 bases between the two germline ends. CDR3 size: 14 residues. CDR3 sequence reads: CASSQAGTDYEQYF. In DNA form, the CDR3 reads TGTGCCAGCAGCCAGGCGGGGACTGACTACGAGCAGTACTTC.

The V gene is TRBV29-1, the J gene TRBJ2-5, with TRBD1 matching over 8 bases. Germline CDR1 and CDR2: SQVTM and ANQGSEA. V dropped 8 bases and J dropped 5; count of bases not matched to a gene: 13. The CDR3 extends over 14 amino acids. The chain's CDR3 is CSSTRPDRGETQYF. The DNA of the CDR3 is TGCAGCTCCACGAGGCCCGACAGGGGTGAGACCCAGTACTTC.

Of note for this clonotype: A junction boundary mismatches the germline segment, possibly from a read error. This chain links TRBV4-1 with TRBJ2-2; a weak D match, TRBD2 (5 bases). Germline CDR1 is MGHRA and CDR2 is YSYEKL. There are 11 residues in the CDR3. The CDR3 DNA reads TGCGCCAACAGCCAAGCTGGGGAGCCGTTTTTT. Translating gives CANSQAGEPFF.

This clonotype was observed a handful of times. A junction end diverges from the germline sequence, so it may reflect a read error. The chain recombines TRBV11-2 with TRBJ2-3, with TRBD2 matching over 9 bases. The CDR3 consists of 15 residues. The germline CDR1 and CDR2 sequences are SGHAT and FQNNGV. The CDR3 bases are TGTGCCAGCAGTTTAGAGGCTAGCGGGACGGATAAGCTGTATTTT. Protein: CASSLEASGTDKLYF.

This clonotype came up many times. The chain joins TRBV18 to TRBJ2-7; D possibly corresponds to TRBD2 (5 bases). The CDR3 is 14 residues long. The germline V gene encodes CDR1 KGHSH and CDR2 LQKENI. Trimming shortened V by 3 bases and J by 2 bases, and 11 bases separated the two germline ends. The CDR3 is CASSPVGVTYEQYF. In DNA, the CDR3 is TGTGCCAGCTCACCGGTCGGGGTAACCTACGAGCAGTACTTC.